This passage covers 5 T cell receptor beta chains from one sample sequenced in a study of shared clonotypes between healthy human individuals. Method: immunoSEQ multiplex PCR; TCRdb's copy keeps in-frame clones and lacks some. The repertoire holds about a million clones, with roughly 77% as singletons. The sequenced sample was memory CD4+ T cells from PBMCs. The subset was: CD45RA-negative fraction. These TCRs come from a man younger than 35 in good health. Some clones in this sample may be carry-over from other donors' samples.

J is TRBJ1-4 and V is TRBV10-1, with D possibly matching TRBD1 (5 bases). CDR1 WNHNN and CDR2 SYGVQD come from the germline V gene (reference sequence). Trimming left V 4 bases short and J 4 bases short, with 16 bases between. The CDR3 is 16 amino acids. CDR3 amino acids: CASSVSAGEYNEKLFF. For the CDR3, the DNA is TGCGCCAGCAGTGTATCCGCGGGGGAGTATAATGAAAAACTGTTTTTT.

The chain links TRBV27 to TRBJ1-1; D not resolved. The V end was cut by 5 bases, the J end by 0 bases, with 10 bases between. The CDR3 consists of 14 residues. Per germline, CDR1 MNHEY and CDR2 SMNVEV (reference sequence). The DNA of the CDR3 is TGTGCCAGCAGTCAGAGTCGGATGAACACTGAAGCTTTCTTT. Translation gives CASSQSRMNTEAFF.

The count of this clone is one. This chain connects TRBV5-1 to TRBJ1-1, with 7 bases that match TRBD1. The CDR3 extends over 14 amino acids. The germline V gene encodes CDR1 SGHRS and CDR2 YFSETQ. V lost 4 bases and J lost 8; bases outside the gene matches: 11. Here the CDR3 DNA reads TGCGCCAGCAGCGGTAAAACAGGGGCTAGAGAAGCTTTCTTT. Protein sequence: CASSGKTGAREAFF.

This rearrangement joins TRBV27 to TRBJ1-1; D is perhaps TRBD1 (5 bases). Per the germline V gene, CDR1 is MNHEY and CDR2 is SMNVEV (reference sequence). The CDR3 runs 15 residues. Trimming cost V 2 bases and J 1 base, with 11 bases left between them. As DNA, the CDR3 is TGTGCCAGCAGTTTACGAGGGGTAGGGAACACTGAAGCTTTCTTT. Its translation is CASSLRGVGNTEAFF.

CDR3 region: CASSQDRYTGELFF. The DNA for the CDR3 is TGTGCCAGCAGCCAAGACAGATACACCGGGGAGCTGTTTTTT. The rearrangement links TRBV4-2 to TRBJ2-2; D is undetermined. V lost 0 bases to trimming and J lost 3 bases, with 5 bases between them. Germline loops: CDR1 LGHNA, CDR2 YNFKEQ. The CDR3 has 14 amino acids.